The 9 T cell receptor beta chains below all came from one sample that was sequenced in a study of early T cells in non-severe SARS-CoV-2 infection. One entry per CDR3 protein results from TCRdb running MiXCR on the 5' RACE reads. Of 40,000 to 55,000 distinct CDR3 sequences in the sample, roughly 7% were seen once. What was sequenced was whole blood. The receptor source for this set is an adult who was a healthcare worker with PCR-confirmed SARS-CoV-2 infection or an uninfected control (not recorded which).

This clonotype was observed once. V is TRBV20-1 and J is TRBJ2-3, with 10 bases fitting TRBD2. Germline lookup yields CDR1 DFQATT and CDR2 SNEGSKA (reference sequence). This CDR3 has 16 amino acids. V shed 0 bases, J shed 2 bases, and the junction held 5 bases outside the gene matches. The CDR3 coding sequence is TGCAGTGCTAGAGATCCTAGCGGGGGCCACACAGATACGCAGTATTTT. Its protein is CSARDPSGGHTDTQYF.

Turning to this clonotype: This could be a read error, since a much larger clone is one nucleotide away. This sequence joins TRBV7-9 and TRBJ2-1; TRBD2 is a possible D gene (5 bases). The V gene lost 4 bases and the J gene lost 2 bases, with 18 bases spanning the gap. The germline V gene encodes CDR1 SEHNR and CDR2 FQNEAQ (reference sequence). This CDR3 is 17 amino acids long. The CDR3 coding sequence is TGTGCCAGCAGCTCCCGAGACCGGGATACTACCTACAATGAGCAGTTCTTC. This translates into CASSSRDRDTTYNEQFF.

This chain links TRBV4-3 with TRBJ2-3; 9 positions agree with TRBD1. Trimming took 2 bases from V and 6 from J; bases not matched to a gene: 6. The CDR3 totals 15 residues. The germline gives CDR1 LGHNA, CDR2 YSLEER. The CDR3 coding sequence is TGCGCCAGCAGCCAATCCCCGGGACAGGGTGATACGCAGTATTTT. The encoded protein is CASSQSPGQGDTQYF.

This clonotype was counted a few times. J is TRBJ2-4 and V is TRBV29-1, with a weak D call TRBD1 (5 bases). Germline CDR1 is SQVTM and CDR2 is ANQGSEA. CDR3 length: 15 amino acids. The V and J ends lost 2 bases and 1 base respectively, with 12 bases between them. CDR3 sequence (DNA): TGCAGCGTTGAATTACAGGAAGGTGCCAAAAACATTCAGTACTTC. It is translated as CSVELQEGAKNIQYF.

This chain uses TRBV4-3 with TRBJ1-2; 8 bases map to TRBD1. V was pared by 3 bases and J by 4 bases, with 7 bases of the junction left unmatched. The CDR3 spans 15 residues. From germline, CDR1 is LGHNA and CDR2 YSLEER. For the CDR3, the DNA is TGCGCCAGCAGCCACCACGGACAGGGAGGCTATGGCTACACCTTC. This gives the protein CASSHHGQGGYGYTF.

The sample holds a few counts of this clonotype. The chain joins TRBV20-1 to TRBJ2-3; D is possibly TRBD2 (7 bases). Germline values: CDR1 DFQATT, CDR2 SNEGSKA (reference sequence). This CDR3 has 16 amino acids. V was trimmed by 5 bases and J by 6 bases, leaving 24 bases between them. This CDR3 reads CSAHNYNREGRDTQYF. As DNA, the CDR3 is TGCAGTGCTCACAACTACAACAGGGAGGGGCGGGATACGCAGTATTTT.

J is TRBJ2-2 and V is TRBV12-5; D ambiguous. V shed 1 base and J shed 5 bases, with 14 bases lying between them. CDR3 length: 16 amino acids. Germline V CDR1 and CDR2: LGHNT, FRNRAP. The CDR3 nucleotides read TGTGCTAGTGGTTTGGATGCACAAGGAAAGACCGGGGAGCTGTTTTTT. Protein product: CASGLDAQGKTGELFF.

The CDR3, as DNA: TGTGCCAGCAGCTTGGGACAGGGGAACACTGAAGCTTTCTTT. Translation: CASSLGQGNTEAFF. The rearrangement uses TRBV7-2 and TRBJ1-1; 9 nucleotides align to TRBD1. CDR3 length: 14 amino acids. V dropped 3 bases and J dropped 1; count of bases not matched to a gene: 0. In germline, CDR1 is SGHTA, CDR2 FQGNSA.

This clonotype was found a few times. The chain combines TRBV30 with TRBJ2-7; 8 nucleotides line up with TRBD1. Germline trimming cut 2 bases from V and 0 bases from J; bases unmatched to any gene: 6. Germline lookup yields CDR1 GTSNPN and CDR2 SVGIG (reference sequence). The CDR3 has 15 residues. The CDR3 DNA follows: TGTGCCTGGAGTCTCGGACAGGGTAGCTCCTACGAGCAGTACTTC. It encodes CAWSLGQGSSYEQYF.